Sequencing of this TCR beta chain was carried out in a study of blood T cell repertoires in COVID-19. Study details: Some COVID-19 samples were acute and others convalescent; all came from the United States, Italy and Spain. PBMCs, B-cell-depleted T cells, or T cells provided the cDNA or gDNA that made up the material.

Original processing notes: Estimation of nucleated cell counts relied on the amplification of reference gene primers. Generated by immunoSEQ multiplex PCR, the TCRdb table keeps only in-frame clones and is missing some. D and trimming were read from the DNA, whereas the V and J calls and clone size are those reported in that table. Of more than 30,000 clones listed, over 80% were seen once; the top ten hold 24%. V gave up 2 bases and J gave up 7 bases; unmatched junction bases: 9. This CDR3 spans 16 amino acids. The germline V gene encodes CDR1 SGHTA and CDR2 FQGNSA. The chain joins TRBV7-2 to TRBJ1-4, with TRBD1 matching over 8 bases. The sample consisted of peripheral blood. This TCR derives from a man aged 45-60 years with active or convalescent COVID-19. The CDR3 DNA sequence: TGTGCCAGCAGCTTATTACAGGGGGGGGCCTCTGAAAAACTGTTTTTT. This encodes CASSLLQGGASEKLFF.